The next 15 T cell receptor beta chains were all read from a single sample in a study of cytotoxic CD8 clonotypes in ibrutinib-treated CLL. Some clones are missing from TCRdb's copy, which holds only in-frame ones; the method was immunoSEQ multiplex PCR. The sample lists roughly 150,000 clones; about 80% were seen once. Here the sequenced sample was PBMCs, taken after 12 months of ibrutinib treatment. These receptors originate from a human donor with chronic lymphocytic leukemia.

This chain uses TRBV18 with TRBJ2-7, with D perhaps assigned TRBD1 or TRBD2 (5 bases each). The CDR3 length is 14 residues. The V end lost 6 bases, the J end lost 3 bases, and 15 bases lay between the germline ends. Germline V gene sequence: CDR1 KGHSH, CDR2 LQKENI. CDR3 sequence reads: CASSRDDGVYEQYF. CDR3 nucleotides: TGTGCCAGCTCCCGGGACGACGGGGTCTACGAGCAGTACTTC.

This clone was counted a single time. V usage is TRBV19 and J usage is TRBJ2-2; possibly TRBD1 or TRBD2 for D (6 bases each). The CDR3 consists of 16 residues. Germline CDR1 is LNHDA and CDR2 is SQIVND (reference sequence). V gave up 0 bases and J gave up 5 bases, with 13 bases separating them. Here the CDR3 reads CASSIDPGAWTGELFF. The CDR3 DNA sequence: TGTGCCAGTAGTATAGATCCGGGGGCGTGGACCGGGGAGCTGTTTTTT.

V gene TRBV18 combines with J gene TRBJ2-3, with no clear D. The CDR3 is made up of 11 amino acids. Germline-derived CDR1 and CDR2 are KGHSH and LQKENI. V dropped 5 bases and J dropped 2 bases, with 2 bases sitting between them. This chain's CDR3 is CASSATDTQYF. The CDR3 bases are TGTGCCAGCTCAGCCACAGATACGCAGTATTTT.

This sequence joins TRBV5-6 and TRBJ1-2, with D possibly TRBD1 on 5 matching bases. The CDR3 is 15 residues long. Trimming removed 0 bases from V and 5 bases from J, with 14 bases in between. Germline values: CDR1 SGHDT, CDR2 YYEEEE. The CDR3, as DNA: TGTGCCAGCAGCTTGGTTTACAGGACAAAATATGGCTACACCTTC. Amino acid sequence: CASSLVYRTKYGYTF.

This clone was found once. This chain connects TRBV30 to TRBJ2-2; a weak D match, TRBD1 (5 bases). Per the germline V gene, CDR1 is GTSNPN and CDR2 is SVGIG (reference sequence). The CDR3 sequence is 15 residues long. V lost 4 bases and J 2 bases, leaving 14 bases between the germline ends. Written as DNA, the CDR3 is TGTGCCTGGACCATGTACGACAGTAACACCGGGGAGCTGTTTTTT. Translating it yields CAWTMYDSNTGELFF.

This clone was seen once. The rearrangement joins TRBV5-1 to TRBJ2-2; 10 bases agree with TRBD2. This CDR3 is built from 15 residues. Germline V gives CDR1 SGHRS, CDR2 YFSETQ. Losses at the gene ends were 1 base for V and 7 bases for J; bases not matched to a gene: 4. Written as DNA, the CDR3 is TGCGCCAGCAGCTTGACTAGCGGGATAAGCGGGGAGCTGTTTTTT. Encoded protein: CASSLTSGISGELFF.

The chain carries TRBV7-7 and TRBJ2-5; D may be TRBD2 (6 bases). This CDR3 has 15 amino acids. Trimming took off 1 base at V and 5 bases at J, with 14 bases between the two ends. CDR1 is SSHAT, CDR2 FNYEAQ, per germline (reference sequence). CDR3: CASSLGFGGRETQYF. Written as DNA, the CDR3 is TGTGCCAGCAGCTTAGGATTCGGGGGTCGGGAGACCCAGTACTTC.

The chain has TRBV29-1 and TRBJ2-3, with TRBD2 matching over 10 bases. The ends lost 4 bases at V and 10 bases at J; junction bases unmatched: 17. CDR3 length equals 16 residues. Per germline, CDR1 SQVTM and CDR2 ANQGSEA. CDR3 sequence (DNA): TGCAGCGTTGTCAAGACTAGCGGGTTGAGCCACGGGGCGCAGTATTTT. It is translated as CSVVKTSGLSHGAQYF.

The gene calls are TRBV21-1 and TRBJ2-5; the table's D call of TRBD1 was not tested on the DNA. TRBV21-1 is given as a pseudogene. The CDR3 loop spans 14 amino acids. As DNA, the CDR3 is TGTGCCAGCAGCAAAAGTGGAAGGGGAGAGACCCAGTACTTC. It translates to CASSKSGRGETQYF.

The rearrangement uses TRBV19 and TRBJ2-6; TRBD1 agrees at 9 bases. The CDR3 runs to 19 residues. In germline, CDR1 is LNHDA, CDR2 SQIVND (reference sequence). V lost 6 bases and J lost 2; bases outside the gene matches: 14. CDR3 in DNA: TGTGCCAGTAGAACCTGGAGGACAGGGGCTTCCGCTGGGGCCAACGTCCTGACTTTC. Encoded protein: CASRTWRTGASAGANVLTF.

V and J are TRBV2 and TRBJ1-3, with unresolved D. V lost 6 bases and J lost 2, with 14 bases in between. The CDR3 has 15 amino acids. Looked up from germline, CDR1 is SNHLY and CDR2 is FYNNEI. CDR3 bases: TGTGCCAGCAGAGGCTCGGAGGCCCCTGGAAACACCATATATTTT. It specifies CASRGSEAPGNTIYF. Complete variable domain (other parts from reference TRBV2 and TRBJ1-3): EPEVTQTPSHQVTQMGQEVILRCVPISNHLYFYWYRQILGQKVEFLVSFYNNEISEKSEIFDDQFSVERPDGSNFTLKIRSTKLEDSAMYFCASRGSEAPGNTIYFGEGSWLTVV.

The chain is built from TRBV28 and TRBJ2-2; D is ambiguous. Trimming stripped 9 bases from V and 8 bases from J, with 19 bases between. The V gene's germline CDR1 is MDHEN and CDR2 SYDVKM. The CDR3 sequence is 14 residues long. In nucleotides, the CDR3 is TGTGCCAGTAGAGTAGGTCAGGTCAAAGGGGAGCTGTTTTTT. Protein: CASRVGQVKGELFF.

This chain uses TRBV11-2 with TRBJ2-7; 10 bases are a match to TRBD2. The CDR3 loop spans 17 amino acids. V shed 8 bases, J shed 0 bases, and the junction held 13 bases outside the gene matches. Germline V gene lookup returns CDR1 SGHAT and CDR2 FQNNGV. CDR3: CASLGPAGGDRSYEQYF. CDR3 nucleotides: TGTGCCAGCCTGGGGCCAGCGGGGGGGGACCGCTCCTACGAGCAGTACTTC.

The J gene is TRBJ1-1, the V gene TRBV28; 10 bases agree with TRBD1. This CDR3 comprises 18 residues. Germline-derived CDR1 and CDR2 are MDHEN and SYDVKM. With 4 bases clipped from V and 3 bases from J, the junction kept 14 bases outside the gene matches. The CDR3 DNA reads TGTGCCAGCAGTTCCGGGGGGACAGGGGTTTTTGCGCACACTGAAGCTTTCTTT. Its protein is CASSSGGTGVFAHTEAFF.

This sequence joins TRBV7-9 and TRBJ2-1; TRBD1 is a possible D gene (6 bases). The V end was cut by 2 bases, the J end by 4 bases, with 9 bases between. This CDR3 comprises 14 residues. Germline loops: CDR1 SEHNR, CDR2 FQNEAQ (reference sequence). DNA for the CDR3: TGTGCCAGCAGCTTAACAGGACAGTACAATGAGCAGTTCTTC. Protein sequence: CASSLTGQYNEQFF.